This T cell receptor beta chain was profiled in a study of T cell repertoires and Cas9 in healthy adults. Assay: immunoSEQ multiplex PCR; the TCRdb copy retains only in-frame clones and omits some. In the table there are 11,000 to 15,000 clones, 89% of which are singletons. A remark on this clone: Its antigen remains unidentified.

Germline V gene data show CDR1 as LGHNA and CDR2 as YSLEER. This CDR3 contains 15 residues. The V end was cut by 0 bases, the J end by 1 base, with 7 bases between. Study outcomes and limitations: In vitro, SpCas9-reactive Tregs were reported to curb effector T cell proliferation and function.

V gene TRBV4-3 combines with J gene TRBJ2-1; D is ambiguous. Input material: Tregs (CD4+, CD25+, CD127-, CD137-, CD154-) from PBMCs; culture status not recorded. The TCR sequence derives from a human donor in good health. CDR3: CASSQDGWSYNEQFF. CDR3 in DNA: TGCGCCAGCAGCCAAGATGGCTGGTCCTACAATGAGCAGTTCTTC.